The present T cell receptor (beta chain) was sequenced within a study of OX40 agonist ivuxolimab in advanced cancers. Study summary: Across the patients, intravenous ivuxolimab was delivered every 2 weeks at 0.01 to 10 mg/kg. Checkpoint inhibitors had been given previously to approximately 40% of patients. Three patients had partial responses: one hepatocellular carcinoma, two cutaneous melanoma.

Sequenced by immunoSEQ multiplex PCR; TCRdb stores in-frame clones only, minus some. The data show over 75,000 clones, around 87% seen once. The CDR3 covers 15 residues. Germline CDR1 reads MNHEY; CDR2 reads SMNVEV (reference sequence). V lost 3 bases and J lost 0, with 8 bases in between. The input for sequencing was CD4+ or CD8+ T cells sorted from blood, taken in a trial of the OX40 agonist ivuxolimab. The receptor was derived from an adult with an advanced solid tumor such as melanoma, head and neck, liver or kidney cancer. V and J are TRBV27 and TRBJ1-4, with D hard to call. The CDR3 DNA follows: TGTGCCAGCAGTTTTGGAATTACAACTAATGAAAAACTGTTTTTT. Protein sequence: CASSFGITTNEKLFF.